This T cell receptor beta chain comes out of a study of blood T cell repertoires in COVID-19. The repertoire was sequenced with immunoSEQ multiplex PCR; TCRdb's copy has only in-frame clones and lacks some. The sample has just under 35,000 clones, more than 70% seen once. After removal of 2 bases from V and 0 bases from J, the junction contained 6 bases not matched to a gene. The CDR3 contains 18 residues. Germline lookup yields CDR1 SGHVS and CDR2 FNYEAQ. What was sequenced was peripheral blood. This clonotype was obtained from a human donor in a cohort sampled during active COVID-19. The rearrangement joins TRBV7-6 to TRBJ2-2, with TRBD2 matching 10 bases. The CDR3 sequence is CASSLILAGSTNTGELFF. CDR3 DNA: TGTGCCAGCAGCTTAATACTAGCGGGGAGCACGAACACCGGGGAGCTGTTTTTT.